This T cell receptor beta chain was observed in a study of shared clonotypes between healthy human individuals. Study-wide context: Each donor's CD4 naive and CD4 memory cells filled three plates apiece, CD8 naive two, and CD8 memory one.

Notes on the study in general: Inspection by rarefaction showed sorted-subset sequencing to be incomplete despite large depth. Naive subsets tended to show greater estimated richness than memory subsets. It was observed that about 5% of naive CD4 clonotypes were shared across a few donors.

Trimming at V came to 4 bases and at J to 0 bases, leaving 1 base not matched to a gene. CDR3 length: 14 amino acids. Germline V gene data show CDR1 as SGHDT and CDR2 as YYEEEE. The table came from immunoSEQ multiplex PCR; TCRdb's copy has only in-frame clones and leaves some out. This table has about 590,000 clones, nearly 97% appearing once. The naive CD8 fraction comprised CD45RO-negative cells positively selected for CCR7 and excluded terminally differentiated effector memory CD45RA+ cells. Note on this clone: Its target is unknown.

The chain has TRBV5-6 and TRBJ2-7; TRBD1 matches at 10 bases. The sequencing sample was made of naive CD8+ T cells sorted from blood. The sequence came from a young woman in good health. The chain's CDR3 is CASSDRGPSYEQYF. The DNA of the CDR3 is TGTGCCAGCAGCGACAGGGGGCCCTCCTACGAGCAGTACTTC.